Below, 8 T cell receptor beta chains from the same sample are listed, as sequenced in a study of blood T cell repertoires in COVID-19. Sequencing used immunoSEQ multiplex PCR; TCRdb keeps in-frame clones, though not all of them. Of more than 90,000 clones listed, more than 60% are singletons. Sequencing was performed on peripheral blood. These receptors were collected from a man between 65 and 85 years old with acute or convalescent COVID-19.

Worth noting for this clone: The same CDR3 is also encoded by other DNA sequences in this sample. This rearrangement joins TRBV12-3 or TRBV12-4 to TRBJ2-3; D gene unclear. The V and J ends lost 2 bases and 3 bases respectively, with 3 bases between them. CDR3 length: 12 amino acids. The CDR3 region has the DNA TGTGCCAGCAGTTTATCTACAGATACGCAGTATTTT. It encodes CASSLSTDTQYF.

The rearrangement uses TRBV7-3 and TRBJ2-5; D is possibly TRBD1 (6 bases). Germline CDR1 and CDR2: SGHTA and FQGTGA. CDR3 length: 14 residues. The ends were cut back, 5 bases at V and 5 bases at J, with 15 bases in the middle. The CDR3 here is CASSPQGSGETQYF. Written as DNA, the CDR3 is TGTGCCAGCAGCCCACAGGGTTCAGGGGAGACCCAGTACTTC. The variable domain in full, completed from reference TRBV7-3 and TRBJ2-5, reads GAGVSQTPSNKVTEKGKYVELRCDPISGHTALYWYRQSLGQGPEFLIYFQGTGAADDSGLPNDRFFAVRPEGSVSTLKIQRTERGDSAVYLCASSPQGSGETQYFGPGTRLLVL.

The chain couples TRBV15 to TRBJ2-3; TRBD2 matches 13 bases. V lost 2 bases and J lost 6; bases outside the gene matches: 11. In germline, CDR1 is LNHNV, CDR2 YYDKDF (reference sequence). This CDR3 spans 18 amino acids. The CDR3 region has the DNA TGTGCCACCAGCAGATCTACCGGACTAGCGGGAGCACCCGATACGCAGTATTTT. Residues: CATSRSTGLAGAPDTQYF.

The chain employs TRBV18 and TRBJ2-7; 9 bases are shared with TRBD2. V trimming: 6 bases; J trimming: 3 bases; junction bases outside the gene matches: 12. The CDR3 loop spans 16 amino acids. CDR1 is KGHSH and CDR2 is LQKENI in the germline V gene. The CDR3 here is CASSGSGLAGVYEQYF. CDR3 nucleotide sequence: TGTGCCAGCTCCGGGAGCGGGTTAGCGGGAGTCTACGAGCAGTACTTC. Full variable domain (remainder filled in from reference TRBV18 and TRBJ2-7): NAGVMQNPRHLVRRRGQEARLRCSPMKGHSHVYWYRQLPEEGLKFMVYLQKENIIDESGMPKERFSAEFPKEGPSILRIQQVVRGDSAAYFCASSGSGLAGVYEQYFGPGTRLTVT.

V gene TRBV9 combines with J gene TRBJ1-2, with 9 bases that match TRBD1. Germline values: CDR1 SGDLS, CDR2 YYNGEE. The junction had 3 bases not matched to a gene; V was cut back by 4 bases and J by 2 bases. The CDR3 has 14 amino acids. The CDR3 DNA reads as TGTGCCAGCAGCTTCGGGACAGGGAACTATGGCTACACCTTC. Amino acid sequence: CASSFGTGNYGYTF.

The chain uses TRBV14 and TRBJ1-4; D gene unclear. The CDR3 runs to 15 residues. Per the germline V gene, CDR1 is SGHDN and CDR2 is FVKESK. Trimming took off 4 bases at V and 6 bases at J, with 15 bases between the two ends. In DNA, the CDR3 is TGTGCCAGCAGCCGCGCGGTAGCCGGTTATGAAAAACTGTTTTTT. This translates into CASSRAVAGYEKLFF.

In DNA form, the CDR3 reads TGTGCCAGCAGCTTAGTTGAGGGCCTTGGCTACACCTTC. It yields the protein CASSLVEGLGYTF. The chain joins TRBV11-1 to TRBJ1-2; D not certain. V lost 1 base, J lost 7 bases, and 10 bases lay in between. Per the germline V gene, CDR1 is SGHAT and CDR2 is FQDESV (reference sequence). The CDR3 totals 13 residues.

J is TRBJ2-1 and V is TRBV7-2; 13 nucleotides match TRBD2. V shed 6 bases, J shed 5 bases, and the junction held 1 base outside the gene matches. Germline V lookup: CDR1 SGHTA, CDR2 FQGNSA. The CDR3 is 14 residues long. The CDR3 sequence is CASRLAGGDNEQFF. The DNA of the CDR3 is TGTGCCAGCAGACTAGCGGGGGGGGACAATGAGCAGTTCTTC.